This T cell receptor (beta chain) was captured in a study of OX40 agonist ivuxolimab in advanced cancers. TCRdb keeps only in-frame clones here, not all; method: immunoSEQ multiplex PCR. The sample has 82,000 or so clones, more than 80% seen once. Between the trimmed V and J ends, which lost 5 bases and 1 base, there was a span of 8 bases. Germline CDR1 and CDR2: MNHEY and SMNVEV (reference sequence). The CDR3 totals 13 residues. The sequenced sample was CD4+ or CD8+ T cells sorted from blood, obtained in a trial of the OX40 agonist ivuxolimab. The receptor was derived from an adult with an advanced solid tumor such as melanoma, head and neck, liver or kidney cancer. The rearrangement links TRBV27 to TRBJ2-5; no reliable D call. The CDR3 nucleotides are TGTGCCAGCAGTAGGCAATTCCAAGAGACCCAGTACTTC. Its protein is CASSRQFQETQYF.